Reported below is one TCR beta chain. Measured with immunoSEQ multiplex PCR; TCRdb has only the in-frame clones, and not every one. The repertoire includes under 200,000 clones, 80% to 95% of them detected once, and approximately 0.48% sits in the top ten. This CDR3 has 15 amino acids. Germline V gene sequence: CDR1 MNHEY, CDR2 SMNVEV (reference sequence). V was trimmed by 8 bases and J by 9 bases, leaving 20 bases between them. The sample comes from a study of blood T cell repertoires in COVID-19. As for the study in general: The study drew acute and convalescent COVID-19 samples from the United States, Italy and Spain.

This clonotype was sampled from a man in his fifties with acute or convalescent COVID-19. The sequenced sample was peripheral blood. This chain connects TRBV27 to TRBJ1-6, with a tentative D call TRBD1 (6 bases). The CDR3 sequence: CASSHEGEGSSPLHF. The CDR3 DNA follows: TGTGCCAGCTCACACGAGGGGGAGGGTAGTTCACCCCTCCACTTT.